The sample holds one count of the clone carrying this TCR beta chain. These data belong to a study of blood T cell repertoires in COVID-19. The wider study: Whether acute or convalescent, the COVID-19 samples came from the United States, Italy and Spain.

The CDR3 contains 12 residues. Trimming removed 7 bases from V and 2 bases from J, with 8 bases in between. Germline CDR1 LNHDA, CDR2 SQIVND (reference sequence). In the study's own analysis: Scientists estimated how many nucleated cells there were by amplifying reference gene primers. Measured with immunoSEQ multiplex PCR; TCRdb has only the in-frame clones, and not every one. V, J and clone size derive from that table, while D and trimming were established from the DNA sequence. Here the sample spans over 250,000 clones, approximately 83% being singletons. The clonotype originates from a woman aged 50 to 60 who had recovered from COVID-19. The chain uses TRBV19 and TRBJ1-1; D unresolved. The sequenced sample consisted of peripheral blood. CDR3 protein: CASNWPNTEAFF. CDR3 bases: TGTGCCAGTAATTGGCCTAACACTGAAGCTTTCTTT.